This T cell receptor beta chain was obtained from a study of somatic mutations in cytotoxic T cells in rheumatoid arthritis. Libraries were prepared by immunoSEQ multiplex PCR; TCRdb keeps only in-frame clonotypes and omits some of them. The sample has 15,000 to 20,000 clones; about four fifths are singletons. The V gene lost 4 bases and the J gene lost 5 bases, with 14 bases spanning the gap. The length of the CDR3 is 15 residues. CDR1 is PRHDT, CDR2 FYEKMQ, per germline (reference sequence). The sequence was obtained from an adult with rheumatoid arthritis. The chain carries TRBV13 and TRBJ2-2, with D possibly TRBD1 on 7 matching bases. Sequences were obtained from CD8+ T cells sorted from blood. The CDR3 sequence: CASSYDRAGTGELFF. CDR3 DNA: TGTGCCAGCAGCTACGACAGGGCGGGGACCGGGGAGCTGTTTTTT.